These T cell receptor beta chains were read from a single sample in a study of PD-L1 blockade in urothelial cancer. Libraries were prepared by immunoSEQ multiplex PCR; TCRdb keeps only in-frame clonotypes and omits some of them. The sample gives roughly 20,000 clones, nearly 90% of which show up once; roughly a sixth is in the top ten. Sequencing was performed on PBMCs, taken around atezolizumab (anti-PD-L1) treatment. Receptors were obtained from a woman aged 55-69 years with urothelial cancer. The CDR3 runs from the conserved cysteine through the conserved F or W. A D gene is named only where the DNA matches it firmly. The size of a clone is reported for some rows only, either as once, few or many, or as a class for expanded clones.

v_call	d_call	clone_size	j_call	cdr3_aa	cdr3_nt
TRBV18	NA	NA	TRBJ2-2	CASSPTGNTGELFF	TGTGCCAGCTCACCGACAGGGAACACCGGGGAGCTGTTTTTT
TRBV7-3	TRBD2	few	TRBJ2-2	CASGLAGGPGELFF	TGTGCCAGCGGCCTAGCGGGAGGACCCGGGGAGCTGTTTTTT
TRBV14	TRBD1	NA	TRBJ1-1	CASSQPGQGNTEAFF	TGTGCCAGCAGCCAACCGGGACAGGGGAACACTGAAGCTTTCTTT
TRBV27	TRBD2	NA	TRBJ2-2	CASSFLLAGAGELFF	TGTGCCAGCAGTTTCCTACTAGCGGGAGCCGGGGAGCTGTTTTTT
TRBV19	TRBD1	NA	TRBJ1-5	CASRGTGGRNQPQHF	TGTGCCAGTAGAGGGACAGGGGGCCGCAATCAGCCCCAGCATTTT
TRBV28	NA	NA	TRBJ2-5	CASSLPLAPETQYF	TGTGCCAGCAGTCTGCCCCTAGCTCCAGAGACCCAGTACTTC
TRBV7-9	NA	once	TRBJ1-3	CASSADITPSSGNTIYF	TGTGCCAGCTCCGCGGACATAACACCGAGCTCTGGAAACACCATATATTTT
TRBV5-1	NA	NA	TRBJ1-1	CASSFEQGEAFF	TGCGCCAGCAGCTTCGAACAGGGTGAAGCTTTCTTT
TRBV9	NA	once	TRBJ2-3	CASSSRQAPSTDTQYF	TGTGCCAGCAGCTCCAGACAGGCACCGAGCACAGATACGCAGTATTTT
TRBV27	NA	once	TRBJ1-1	CASSSGQVINTEAFF	TGTGCCAGCAGTAGTGGGCAGGTCATCAACACTGAAGCTTTCTTT
TRBV25-1	NA	NA	TRBJ2-1	CASSEMAGFQGEQFF	TGTGCCAGCAGTGAAATGGCAGGGTTCCAAGGGGAGCAGTTCTTC
TRBV5-6	TRBD2	NA	TRBJ2-2	CASSPTSLAGGFTGELFF	TGTGCCAGCAGCCCGACCTCCCTAGCGGGAGGGTTTACCGGGGAGCTGTTTTTT
TRBV18	TRBD2	once	TRBJ2-3	CASLTSARAGSSGSGVDTQYF	TGTGCCAGCCTTACCTCAGCGCGCGCAGGGTCTAGCGGGAGCGGTGTAGATACGCAGTATTTT
TRBV19	NA	NA	TRBJ2-1	CASSIQKGLYNEQFF	TGTGCCAGTAGTATCCAGAAGGGACTCTACAATGAGCAGTTCTTC
TRBV5-1	NA	NA	TRBJ2-2	CATAHRDGAGELFF	TGCGCCACCGCCCACAGGGATGGGGCCGGGGAGCTGTTTTTT
TRBV7-9	TRBD1	NA	TRBJ2-5	CASSWGQNLVETQYF	TGTGCCAGCAGCTGGGGACAGAACCTCGTCGAGACCCAGTACTTC
TRBV19	NA	NA	TRBJ2-5	CASSILPGWGETQYF	TGTGCCAGTAGTATCCTACCGGGGTGGGGAGAGACCCAGTACTTC